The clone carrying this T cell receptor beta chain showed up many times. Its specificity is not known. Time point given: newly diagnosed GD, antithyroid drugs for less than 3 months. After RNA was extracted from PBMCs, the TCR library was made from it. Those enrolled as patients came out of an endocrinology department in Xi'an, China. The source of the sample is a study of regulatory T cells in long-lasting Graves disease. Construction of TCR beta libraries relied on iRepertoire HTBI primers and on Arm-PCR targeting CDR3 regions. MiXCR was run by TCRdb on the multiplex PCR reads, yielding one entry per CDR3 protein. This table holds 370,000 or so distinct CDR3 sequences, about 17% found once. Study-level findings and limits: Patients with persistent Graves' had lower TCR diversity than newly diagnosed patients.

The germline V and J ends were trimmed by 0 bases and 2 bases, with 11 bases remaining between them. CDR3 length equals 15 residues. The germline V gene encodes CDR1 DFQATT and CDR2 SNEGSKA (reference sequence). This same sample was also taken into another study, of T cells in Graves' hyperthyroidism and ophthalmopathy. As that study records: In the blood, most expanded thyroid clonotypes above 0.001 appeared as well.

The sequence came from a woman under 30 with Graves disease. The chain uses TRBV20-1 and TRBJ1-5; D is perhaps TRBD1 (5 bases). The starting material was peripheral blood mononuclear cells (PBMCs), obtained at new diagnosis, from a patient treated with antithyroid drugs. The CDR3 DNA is TGCAGTGCTAGAGATGTACGAGGGGGCAATCAGCCCCAGCATTTT. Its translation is CSARDVRGGNQPQHF.